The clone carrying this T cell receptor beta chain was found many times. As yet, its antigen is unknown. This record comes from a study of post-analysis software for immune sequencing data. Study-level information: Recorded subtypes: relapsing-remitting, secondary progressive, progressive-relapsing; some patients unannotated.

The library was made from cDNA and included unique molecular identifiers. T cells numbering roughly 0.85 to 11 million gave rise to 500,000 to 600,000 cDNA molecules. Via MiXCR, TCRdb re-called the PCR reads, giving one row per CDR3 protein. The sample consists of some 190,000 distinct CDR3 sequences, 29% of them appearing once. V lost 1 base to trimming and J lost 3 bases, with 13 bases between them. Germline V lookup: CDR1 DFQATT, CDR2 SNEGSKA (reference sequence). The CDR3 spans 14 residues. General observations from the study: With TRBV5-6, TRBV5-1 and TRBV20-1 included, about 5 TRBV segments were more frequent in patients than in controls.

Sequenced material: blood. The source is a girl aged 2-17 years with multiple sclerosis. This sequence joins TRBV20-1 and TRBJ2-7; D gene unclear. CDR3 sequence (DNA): TGCAGTGCTAGAGGGCTGGCGGTCCGCTACGAGCAGTACTTC. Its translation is CSARGLAVRYEQYF.